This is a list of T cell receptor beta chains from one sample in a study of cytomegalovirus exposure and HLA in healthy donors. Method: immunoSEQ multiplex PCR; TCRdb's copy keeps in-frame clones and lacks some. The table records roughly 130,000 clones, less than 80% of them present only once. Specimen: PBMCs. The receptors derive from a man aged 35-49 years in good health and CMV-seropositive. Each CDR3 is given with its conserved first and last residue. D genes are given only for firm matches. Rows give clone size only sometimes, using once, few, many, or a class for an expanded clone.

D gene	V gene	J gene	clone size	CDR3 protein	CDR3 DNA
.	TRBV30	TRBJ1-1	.	CASRRGENTEAFF	TGTGCCTCTCGTAGGGGCGAGAACACTGAAGCTTTCTTT
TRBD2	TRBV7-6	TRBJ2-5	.	CASSSSGGAPQETQYF	TGTGCCAGCAGCTCAAGCGGGGGGGCCCCCCAAGAGACCCAGTACTTC
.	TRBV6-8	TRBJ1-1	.	CAPRVGGGYHTEAFF	TGTGCCCCCAGAGTCGGGGGGGGGTACCACACTGAAGCTTTCTTT
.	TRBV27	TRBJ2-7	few	CASSLSRRHEQYF	TGTGCCAGCAGTTTATCAAGGAGGCACGAGCAGTACTTC
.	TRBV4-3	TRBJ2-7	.	CASSLDRTYEQYF	TGCGCCAGCAGCCTTGACAGAACCTACGAGCAGTACTTC
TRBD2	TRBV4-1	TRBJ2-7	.	CASSQGLAGSYEQYF	TGCGCCAGCAGCCAAGGACTAGCTGGCTCCTACGAGCAGTACTTC
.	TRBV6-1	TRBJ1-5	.	CASMRGEGSNQPQHF	TGTGCCAGCATGCGAGGGGAGGGGAGCAATCAGCCCCAGCATTTT
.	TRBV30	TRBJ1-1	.	CAWSATGVVTEAFF	TGTGCCTGGAGTGCCACCGGTGTGGTGACTGAAGCTTTCTTT
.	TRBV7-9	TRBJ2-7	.	CSSSFSYEQYF	TGTTCCAGCAGCTTTAGCTACGAGCAGTACTTC
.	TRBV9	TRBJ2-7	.	CASSERGVSYEQYF	TGTGCCAGCAGCGAGCGCGGGGTGTCCTACGAGCAGTACTTC
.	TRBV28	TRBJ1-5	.	CASSFPGRGYSNQPQHF	TGTGCCAGCAGTTTTCCTGGCAGAGGGTATAGCAATCAGCCCCAGCATTTT
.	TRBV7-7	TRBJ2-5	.	CASSLVFRQETQYF	TGTGCCAGCAGCTTAGTGTTTCGGCAAGAGACCCAGTACTTC
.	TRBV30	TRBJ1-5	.	CAWSVGGGEPQHF	TGTGCCTGGAGTGTAGGCGGGGGGGAACCCCAGCATTTT
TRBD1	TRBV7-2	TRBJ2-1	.	CASSIGQAFGEQFF	TGTGCCAGCAGCATCGGACAGGCCTTTGGTGAGCAGTTCTTC
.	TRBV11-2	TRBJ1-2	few	CASSLTLGGGYGYTF	TGTGCCAGCAGCTTAACTTTAGGGGGGGGCTATGGCTACACCTTC
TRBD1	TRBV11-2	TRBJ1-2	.	CASSQGQILNYGYTF	TGTGCCAGCAGCCAGGGACAGATTCTCAACTATGGCTACACCTTC
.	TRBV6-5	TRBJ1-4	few	CASRPYREFGKLFF	TGTGCCAGCAGGCCGTACAGGGAGTTTGGAAAACTGTTTTTT
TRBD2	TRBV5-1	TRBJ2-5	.	CASSPALAGHGGTQYF	TGCGCCAGCAGCCCGGCCCTAGCGGGACATGGGGGGACCCAGTACTTC
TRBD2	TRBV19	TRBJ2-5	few	CASSPLGLVETQYF	TGTGCCAGTAGCCCACTGGGACTAGTCGAGACCCAGTACTTC
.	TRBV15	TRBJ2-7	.	CATSRDLGTSYEQYF	TGTGCCACCAGCAGAGATTTGGGGACTTCCTACGAGCAGTACTTC
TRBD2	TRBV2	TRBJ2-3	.	CASSRTSGGIQVDTQYF	TGTGCCAGCAGTAGGACTAGCGGGGGGATCCAAGTAGATACGCAGTATTTT
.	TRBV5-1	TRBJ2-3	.	CASSLEIAGTDTQYF	TGCGCCAGCAGCTTGGAGATAGCGGGCACAGATACGCAGTATTTT
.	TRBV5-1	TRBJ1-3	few	CASSLDVGGPGNTIYF	TGCGCCAGCAGCTTGGATGTGGGAGGCCCTGGAAACACCATATATTTT
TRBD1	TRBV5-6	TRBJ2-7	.	CASSLGDRAYEQYF	TGTGCCAGCAGCTTGGGAGACAGGGCCTACGAGCAGTACTTC
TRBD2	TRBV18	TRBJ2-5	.	CASSPSGRGLAFFQETQYF	TGTGCCAGCTCACCATCAGGAAGGGGACTAGCCTTTTTTCAAGAGACCCAGTACTTC
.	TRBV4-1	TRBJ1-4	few	CASSRQGPGNEKLFF	TGCGCCAGCAGCCGCCAGGGTCCTGGTAATGAAAAACTGTTTTTT
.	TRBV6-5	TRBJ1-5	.	CASSPGRLGAQPQHF	TGTGCCAGCAGTCCCGGACGCTTAGGGGCTCAGCCCCAGCATTTT